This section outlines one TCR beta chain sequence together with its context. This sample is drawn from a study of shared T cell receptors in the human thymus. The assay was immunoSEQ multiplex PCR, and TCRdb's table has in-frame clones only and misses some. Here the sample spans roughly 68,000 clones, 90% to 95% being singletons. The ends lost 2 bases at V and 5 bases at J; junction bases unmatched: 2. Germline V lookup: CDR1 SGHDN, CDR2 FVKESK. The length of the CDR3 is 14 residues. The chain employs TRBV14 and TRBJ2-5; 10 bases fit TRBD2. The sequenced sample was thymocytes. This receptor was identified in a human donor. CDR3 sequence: CASSQSGGAETQYF. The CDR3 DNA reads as TGTGCCAGCAGCCAAAGCGGGGGGGCCGAGACCCAGTACTTC. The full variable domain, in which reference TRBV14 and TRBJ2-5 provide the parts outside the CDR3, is EAGVTQFPSHSVIEKGQTVTLRCDPISGHDNLYWYRRVMGKEIKFLLHFVKESKQDESGMPNNRFLAERTGGTYSTLKVQPAELEDSGVYFCASSQSGGAETQYFGPGTRLLVL.